This T cell receptor beta chain was retrieved from a study of blood T cell repertoires in COVID-19. Study in general: The origin of the acute and convalescent COVID-19 samples was the United States, Italy and Spain. Nucleic acid was either cDNA or gDNA, and it came from T cells, B-cell-depleted T cells, or PBMCs.

Germline values: CDR1 SGHTA, CDR2 FQGNSA. Trimming took off 4 bases at V and 2 bases at J, with 6 bases between the two ends. This CDR3 region has 13 residues. In the original processing: Amplifying reference gene primers gave estimates of nucleated cell counts. Assay used: immunoSEQ multiplex PCR; TCRdb lists only in-frame clones, some missing. That table supplies the V and J calls and clone size; D and trimming were determined from the DNA. The sample has 200,000 or so clones, about 85% seen once. The chain recombines TRBV7-2 with TRBJ2-1; no reliable D call. The receptor's source is a man in his 70s with acute or convalescent COVID-19. The source material was peripheral blood. CDR3 bases: TGTGCCAGCAGCTCCCCTGCCTACAATGAGCAGTTCTTC. This encodes CASSSPAYNEQFF.